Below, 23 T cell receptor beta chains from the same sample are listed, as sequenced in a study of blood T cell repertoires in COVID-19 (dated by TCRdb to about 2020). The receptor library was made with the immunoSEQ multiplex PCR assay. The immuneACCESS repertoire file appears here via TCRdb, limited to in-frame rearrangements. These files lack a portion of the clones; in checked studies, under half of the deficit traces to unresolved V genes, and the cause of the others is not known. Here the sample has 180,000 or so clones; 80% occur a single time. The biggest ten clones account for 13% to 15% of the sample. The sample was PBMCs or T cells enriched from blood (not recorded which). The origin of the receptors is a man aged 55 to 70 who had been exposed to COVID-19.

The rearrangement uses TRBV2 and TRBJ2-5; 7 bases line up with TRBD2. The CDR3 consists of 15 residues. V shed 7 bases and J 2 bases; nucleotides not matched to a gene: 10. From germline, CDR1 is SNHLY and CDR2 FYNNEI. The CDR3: CASNRAGRGQETQYF. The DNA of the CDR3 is TGTGCCAGCAACCGGGCGGGGAGGGGACAAGAGACCCAGTACTTC.

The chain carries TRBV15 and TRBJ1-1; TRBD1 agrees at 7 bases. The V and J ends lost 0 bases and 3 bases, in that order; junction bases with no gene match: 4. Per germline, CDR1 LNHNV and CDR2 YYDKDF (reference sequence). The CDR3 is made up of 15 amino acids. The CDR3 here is CATSRDNRGDTEAFF. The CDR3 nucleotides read TGTGCCACCAGCAGAGATAACAGGGGCGACACTGAAGCTTTCTTT.

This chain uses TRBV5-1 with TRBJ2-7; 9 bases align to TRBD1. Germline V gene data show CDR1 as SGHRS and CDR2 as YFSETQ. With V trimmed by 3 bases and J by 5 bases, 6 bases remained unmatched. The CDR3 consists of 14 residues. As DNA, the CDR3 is TGCGCCAGCAGCTGGACAGGGGAAAGGAACGAGCAGTACTTC. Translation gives CASSWTGERNEQYF.

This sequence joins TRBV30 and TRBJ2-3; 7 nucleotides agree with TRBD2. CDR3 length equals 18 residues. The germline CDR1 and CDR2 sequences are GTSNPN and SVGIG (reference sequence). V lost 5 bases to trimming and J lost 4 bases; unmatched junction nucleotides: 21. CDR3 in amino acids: CAWLPTAASGVFADTQYF. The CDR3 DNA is TGTGCCTGGCTCCCCACCGCGGCTAGCGGCGTCTTCGCAGATACGCAGTATTTT.

The CDR3 is CASSLGARGRDEAFF. The CDR3 coding sequence is TGTGCCAGCAGCTTGGGGGCCAGGGGGCGCGATGAAGCTTTCTTT. The V and J genes are TRBV5-4 and TRBJ1-1; TRBD1 matches at 8 bases. CDR3 length: 15 residues. Germline values: CDR1 SGHNT, CDR2 YYREEE (reference sequence). V shed 0 bases and J 7 bases; nucleotides not matched to a gene: 8.

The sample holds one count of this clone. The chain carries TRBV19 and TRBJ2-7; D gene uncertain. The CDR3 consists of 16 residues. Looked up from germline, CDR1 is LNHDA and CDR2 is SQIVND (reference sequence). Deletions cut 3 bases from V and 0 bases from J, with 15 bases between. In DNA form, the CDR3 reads TGTGCCAGTAGTATTCTCCACAGCCCCACCTCCTACGAGCAGTACTTC. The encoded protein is CASSILHSPTSYEQYF.

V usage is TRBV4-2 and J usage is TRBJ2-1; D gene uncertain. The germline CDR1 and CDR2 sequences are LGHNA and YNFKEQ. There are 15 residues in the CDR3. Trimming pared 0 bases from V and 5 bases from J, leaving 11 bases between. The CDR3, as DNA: TGTGCCAGCAGCCAAGATGGGCGACCCCACAATGAGCAGTTCTTC. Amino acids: CASSQDGRPHNEQFF.

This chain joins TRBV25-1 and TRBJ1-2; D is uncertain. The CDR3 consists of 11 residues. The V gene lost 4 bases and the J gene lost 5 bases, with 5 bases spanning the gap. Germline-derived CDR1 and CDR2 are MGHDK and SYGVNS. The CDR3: CASSVAYGYTF. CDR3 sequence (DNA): TGTGCCAGCAGTGTAGCTTATGGCTACACCTTC.

The CDR3 is CASSLGDRLTMNTEAFF. CDR3 coding DNA: TGTGCCAGCAGCTTAGGGGACAGGTTAACGATGAACACTGAAGCTTTCTTT. The chain recombines TRBV13 with TRBJ1-1; TRBD1 aligns across 7 bases. The CDR3 has 17 residues. The germline V gene encodes CDR1 PRHDT and CDR2 FYEKMQ (reference sequence). J was trimmed by 0 bases and V by 0 bases; bases with no gene match: 7.

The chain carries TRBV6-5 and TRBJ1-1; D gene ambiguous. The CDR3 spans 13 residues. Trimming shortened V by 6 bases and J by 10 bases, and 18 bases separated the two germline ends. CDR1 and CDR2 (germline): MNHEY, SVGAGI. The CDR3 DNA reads TGTGCCAGCAGCATCGAGGGTAGTAGGGTAGCTTTCTTT. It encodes CASSIEGSRVAFF.

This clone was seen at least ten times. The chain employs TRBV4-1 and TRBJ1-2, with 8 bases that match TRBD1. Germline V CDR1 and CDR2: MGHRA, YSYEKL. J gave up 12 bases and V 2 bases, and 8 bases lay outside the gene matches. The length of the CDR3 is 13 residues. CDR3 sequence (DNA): TGCGCCAGCAGCCAATTGGCAGGGGGCTCGGACACCTTC. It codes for CASSQLAGGSDTF.

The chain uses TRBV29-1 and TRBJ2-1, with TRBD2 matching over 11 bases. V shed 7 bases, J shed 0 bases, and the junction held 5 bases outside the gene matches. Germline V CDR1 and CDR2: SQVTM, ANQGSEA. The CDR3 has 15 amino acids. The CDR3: CSGQTSGSSYNEQFF. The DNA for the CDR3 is TGCAGCGGGCAAACTAGCGGGAGCTCCTACAATGAGCAGTTCTTC.

The CDR3 bases are TGTGCCAGCAGCCCTGGACTAGCGGGAGTTGGTGGGGAGCAGTTCTTC. It is translated as CASSPGLAGVGGEQFF. The chain links TRBV3-1 (or the pseudogene TRBV3-2) to TRBJ2-1; TRBD2 aligns across 13 bases. The CDR3 is 16 residues long. Germline assignment: CDR1 LGHDT and CDR2 YNNKEL (reference sequence). Trimming took 4 bases from V and 10 from J; bases not matched to a gene: 10.

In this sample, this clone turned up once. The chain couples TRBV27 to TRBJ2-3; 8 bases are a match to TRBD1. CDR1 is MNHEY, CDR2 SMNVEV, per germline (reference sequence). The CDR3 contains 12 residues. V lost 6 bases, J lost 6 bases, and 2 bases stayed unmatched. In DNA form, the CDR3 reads TGTGCCAGCAGGGGACAGGCGGATACGCAGTATTTT. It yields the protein CASRGQADTQYF.

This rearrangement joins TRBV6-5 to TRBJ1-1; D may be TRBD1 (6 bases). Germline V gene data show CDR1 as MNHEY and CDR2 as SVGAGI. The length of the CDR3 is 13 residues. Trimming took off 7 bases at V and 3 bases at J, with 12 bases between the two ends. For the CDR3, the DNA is TGTGCCAGCAAGACAGGTTCGTACACTGAAGCTTTCTTT. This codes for CASKTGSYTEAFF.

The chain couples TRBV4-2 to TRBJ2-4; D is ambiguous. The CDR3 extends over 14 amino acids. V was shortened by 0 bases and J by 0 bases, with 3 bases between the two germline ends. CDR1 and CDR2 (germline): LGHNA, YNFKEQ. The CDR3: CASSQDLAKNIQYF. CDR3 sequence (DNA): TGTGCCAGCAGCCAAGATCTAGCCAAAAACATTCAGTACTTC.

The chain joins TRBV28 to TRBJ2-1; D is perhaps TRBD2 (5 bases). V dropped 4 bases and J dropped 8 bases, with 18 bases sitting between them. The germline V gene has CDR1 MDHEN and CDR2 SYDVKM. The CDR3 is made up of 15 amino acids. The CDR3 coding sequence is TGTGCCAGCAGTTCAAGTCAGCGGCCTGGCGATGAGCAGTTCTTC. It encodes CASSSSQRPGDEQFF.

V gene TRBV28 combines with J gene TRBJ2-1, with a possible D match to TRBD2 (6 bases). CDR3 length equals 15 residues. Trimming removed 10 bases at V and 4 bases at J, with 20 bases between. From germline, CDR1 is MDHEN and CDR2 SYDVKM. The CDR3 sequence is CATNWGSGLYNEQFF. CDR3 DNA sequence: TGTGCCACCAACTGGGGGAGCGGGCTTTACAATGAGCAGTTCTTC.

This CDR3 reads CASSQFRDRCNTGELFF. DNA of the CDR3: TGCGCCAGCAGTCAATTCCGGGACAGGTGCAACACCGGGGAGCTGTTTTTT. This rearrangement joins TRBV23-1 to TRBJ2-2; 8 bases line up with TRBD1. TRBV23-1 is assigned to the ORF class and has an uncertain function. V dropped 1 base and J dropped 2; count of bases not matched to a gene: 6. This CDR3 has 17 amino acids.

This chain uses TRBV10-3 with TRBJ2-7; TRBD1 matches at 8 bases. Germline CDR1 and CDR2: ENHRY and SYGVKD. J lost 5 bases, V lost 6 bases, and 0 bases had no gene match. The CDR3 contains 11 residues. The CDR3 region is CAIRQGDEQYF. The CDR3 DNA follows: TGTGCCATCAGACAGGGGGACGAGCAGTACTTC.

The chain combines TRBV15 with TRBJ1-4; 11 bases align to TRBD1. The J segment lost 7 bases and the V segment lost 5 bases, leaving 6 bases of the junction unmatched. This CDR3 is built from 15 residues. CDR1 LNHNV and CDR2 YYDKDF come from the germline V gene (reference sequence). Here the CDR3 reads CATSVTGTGGEKLFF. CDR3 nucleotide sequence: TGTGCCACCAGCGTTACCGGGACAGGGGGTGAAAAACTGTTTTTT.

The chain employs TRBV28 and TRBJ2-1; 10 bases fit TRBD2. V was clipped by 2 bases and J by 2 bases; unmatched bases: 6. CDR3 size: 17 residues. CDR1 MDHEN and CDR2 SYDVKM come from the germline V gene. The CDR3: CASSLMSGRAPYNEQFF. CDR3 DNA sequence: TGTGCCAGCAGTTTAATGAGCGGGAGGGCCCCCTACAATGAGCAGTTCTTC.

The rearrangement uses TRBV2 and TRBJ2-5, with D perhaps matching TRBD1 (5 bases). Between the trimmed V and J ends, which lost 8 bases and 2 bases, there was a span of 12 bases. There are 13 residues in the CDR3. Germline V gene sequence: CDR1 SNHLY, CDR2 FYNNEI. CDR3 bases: TGTGCCAGCGAAATCAGGGTTCAAGAGACCCAGTACTTC. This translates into CASEIRVQETQYF.